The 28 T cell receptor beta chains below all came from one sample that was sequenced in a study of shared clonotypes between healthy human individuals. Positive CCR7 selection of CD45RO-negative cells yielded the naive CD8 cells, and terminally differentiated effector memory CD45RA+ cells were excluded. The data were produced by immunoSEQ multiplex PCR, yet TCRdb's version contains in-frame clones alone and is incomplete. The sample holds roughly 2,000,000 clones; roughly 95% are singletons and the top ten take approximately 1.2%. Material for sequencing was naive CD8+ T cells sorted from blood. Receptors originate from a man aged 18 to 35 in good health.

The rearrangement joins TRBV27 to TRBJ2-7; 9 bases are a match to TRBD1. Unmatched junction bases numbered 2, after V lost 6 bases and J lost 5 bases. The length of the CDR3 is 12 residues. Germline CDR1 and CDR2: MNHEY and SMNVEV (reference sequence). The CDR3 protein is CASSTGGDEQYF. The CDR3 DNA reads TGTGCCAGCAGCACAGGGGGCGACGAGCAGTACTTC.

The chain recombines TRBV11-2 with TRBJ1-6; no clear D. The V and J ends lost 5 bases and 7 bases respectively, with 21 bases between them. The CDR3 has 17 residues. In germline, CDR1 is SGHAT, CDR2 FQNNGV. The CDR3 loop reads CASSPIAWRVENSPLHF. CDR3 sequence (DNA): TGTGCCAGCAGCCCTATAGCCTGGAGGGTGGAGAATTCACCCCTCCACTTT.

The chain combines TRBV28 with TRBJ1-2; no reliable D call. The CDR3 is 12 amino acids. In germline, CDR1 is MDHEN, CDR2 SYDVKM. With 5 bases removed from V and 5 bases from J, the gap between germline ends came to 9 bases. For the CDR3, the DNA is TGTGCCAGCAGTCTCACCGAGTATGGCTACACCTTC. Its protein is CASSLTEYGYTF.

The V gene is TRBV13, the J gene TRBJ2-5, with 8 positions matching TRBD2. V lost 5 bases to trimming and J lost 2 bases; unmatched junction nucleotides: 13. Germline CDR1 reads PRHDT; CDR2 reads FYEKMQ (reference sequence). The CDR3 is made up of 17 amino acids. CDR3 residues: CASSQRGELAGQETQYF. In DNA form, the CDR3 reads TGTGCCAGCAGCCAGAGGGGTGAGTTAGCGGGGCAAGAGACCCAGTACTTC.

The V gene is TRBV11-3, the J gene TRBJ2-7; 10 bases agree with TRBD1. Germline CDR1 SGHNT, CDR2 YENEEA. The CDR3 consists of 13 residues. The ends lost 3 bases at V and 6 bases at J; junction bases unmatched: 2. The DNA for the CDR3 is TGTGCCAGCAGCTTGGGACAGGGGACCGAGCAGTACTTC. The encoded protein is CASSLGQGTEQYF.

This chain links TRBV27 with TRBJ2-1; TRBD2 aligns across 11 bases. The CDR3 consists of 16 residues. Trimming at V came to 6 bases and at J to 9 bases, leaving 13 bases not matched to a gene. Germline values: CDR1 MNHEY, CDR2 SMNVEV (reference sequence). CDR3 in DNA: TGTGCCAGCAGCCAGACTAAGGTAGCGGGGGGGAGTGAGCAGTTCTTC. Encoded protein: CASSQTKVAGGSEQFF.

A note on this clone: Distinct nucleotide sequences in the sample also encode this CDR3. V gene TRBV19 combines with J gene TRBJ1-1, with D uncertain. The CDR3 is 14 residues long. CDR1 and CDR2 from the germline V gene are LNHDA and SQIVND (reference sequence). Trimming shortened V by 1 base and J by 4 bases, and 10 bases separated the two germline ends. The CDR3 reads CASSIGGVATEAFF. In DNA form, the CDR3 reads TGTGCCAGTAGTATAGGCGGTGTGGCCACTGAAGCTTTCTTT.

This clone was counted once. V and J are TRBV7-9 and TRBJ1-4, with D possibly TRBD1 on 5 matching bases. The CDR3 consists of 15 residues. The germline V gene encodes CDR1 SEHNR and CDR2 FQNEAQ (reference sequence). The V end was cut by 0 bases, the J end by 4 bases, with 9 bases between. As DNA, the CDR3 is TGTGCCAGCAGCTTAGCGGGGGATGGTAATGAAAAACTGTTTTTT. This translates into CASSLAGDGNEKLFF.

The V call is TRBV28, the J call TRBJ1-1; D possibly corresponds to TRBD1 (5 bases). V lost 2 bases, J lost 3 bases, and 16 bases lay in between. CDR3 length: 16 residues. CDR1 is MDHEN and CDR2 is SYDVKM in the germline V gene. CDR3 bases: TGTGCCAGCAGTTTAGGGCAGGGATTTGAGGACACTGAAGCTTTCTTT. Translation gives CASSLGQGFEDTEAFF. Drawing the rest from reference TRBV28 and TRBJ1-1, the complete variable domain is DVKVTQSSRYLVKRTGEKVFLECVQDMDHENMFWYRQDPGLGLRLIYFSYDVKMKEKGDIPEGYSVSREKKERFSLILESASTNQTSMYLCASSLGQGFEDTEAFFGQGTRLTVV.

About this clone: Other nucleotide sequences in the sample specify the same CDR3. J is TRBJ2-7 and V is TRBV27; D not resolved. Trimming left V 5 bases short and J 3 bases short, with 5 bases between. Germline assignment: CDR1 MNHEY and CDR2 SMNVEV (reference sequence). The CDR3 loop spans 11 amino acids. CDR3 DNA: TGTGCCAGCAGTCTCGGCTACGAGCAGTACTTC. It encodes CASSLGYEQYF.

DNA of the CDR3: TGTGCCAGCAGTTTAGGGGTGGGCGGTCTCGGGGATGAAAAACTGTTTTTT. This sequence encodes CASSLGVGGLGDEKLFF. J is TRBJ1-4 and V is TRBV28; no firm D call. Trimming left V 2 bases short and J 6 bases short, with 19 bases between. This CDR3 has 17 amino acids. Germline V gene sequence: CDR1 MDHEN, CDR2 SYDVKM.

CDR3 nucleotide sequence: TGTGCCAGCAGCCCCCCGACGGGAGGGGCCACTGAAGCTTTCTTT. Its translation: CASSPPTGGATEAFF. The chain uses TRBV7-9 and TRBJ1-1; maybe TRBD1 (5 bases). This CDR3 is built from 15 residues. Trimming removed 5 bases at V and 4 bases at J, with 17 bases between. Germline V gives CDR1 SEHNR, CDR2 FQNEAQ (reference sequence). Full variable domain (remainder filled in from reference TRBV7-9 and TRBJ1-1): DTGVSQNPRHKITKRGQNVTFRCDPISEHNRLYWYRQTLGQGPEFLTYFQNEAQLEKSRLLSDRFSAERPKGSFSTLEIQRTEQGDSAMYLCASSPPTGGATEAFFGQGTRLTVV.

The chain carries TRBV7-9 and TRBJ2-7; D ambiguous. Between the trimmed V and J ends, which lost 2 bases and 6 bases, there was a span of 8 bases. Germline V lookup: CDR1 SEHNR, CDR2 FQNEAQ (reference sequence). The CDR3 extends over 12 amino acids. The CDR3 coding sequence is TGTGCCAGCAGCTTATCCATGGGCGAGCAGTACTTC. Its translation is CASSLSMGEQYF.

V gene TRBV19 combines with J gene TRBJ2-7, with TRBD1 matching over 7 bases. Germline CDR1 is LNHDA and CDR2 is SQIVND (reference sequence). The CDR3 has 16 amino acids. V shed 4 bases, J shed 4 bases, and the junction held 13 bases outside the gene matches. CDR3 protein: CASSTYRGVGPYEQYF. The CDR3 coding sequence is TGTGCCAGTAGTACCTACAGGGGCGTTGGGCCTTACGAGCAGTACTTC.

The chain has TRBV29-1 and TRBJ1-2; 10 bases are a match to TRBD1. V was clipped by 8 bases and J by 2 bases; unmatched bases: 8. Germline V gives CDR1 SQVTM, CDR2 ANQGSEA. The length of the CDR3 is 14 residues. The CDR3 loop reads CSPRDRGTNYGYTF. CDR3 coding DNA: TGCAGCCCCCGGGACAGGGGAACCAACTATGGCTACACCTTC.

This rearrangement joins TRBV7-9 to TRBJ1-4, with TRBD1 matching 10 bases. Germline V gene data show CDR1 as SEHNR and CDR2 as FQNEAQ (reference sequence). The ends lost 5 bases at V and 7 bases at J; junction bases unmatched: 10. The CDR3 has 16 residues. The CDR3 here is CASSSIDRGQVEKLFF. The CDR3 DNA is TGTGCCAGCAGCAGTATCGACAGGGGGCAAGTTGAAAAACTGTTTTTT.

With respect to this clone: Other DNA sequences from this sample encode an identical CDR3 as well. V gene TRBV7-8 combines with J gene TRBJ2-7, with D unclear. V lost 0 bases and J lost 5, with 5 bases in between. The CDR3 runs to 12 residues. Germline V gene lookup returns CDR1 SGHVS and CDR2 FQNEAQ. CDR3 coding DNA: TGTGCCAGCAGCTTAGCCAGTCACGAGCAGTACTTC. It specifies CASSLASHEQYF.

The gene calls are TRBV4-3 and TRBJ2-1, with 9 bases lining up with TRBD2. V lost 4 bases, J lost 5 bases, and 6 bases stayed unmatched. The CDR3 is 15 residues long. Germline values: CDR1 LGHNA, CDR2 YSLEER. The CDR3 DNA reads TGCGCCAGCAGCCCGTATCTAGCGGGGAACAATGAGCAGTTCTTC. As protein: CASSPYLAGNNEQFF.

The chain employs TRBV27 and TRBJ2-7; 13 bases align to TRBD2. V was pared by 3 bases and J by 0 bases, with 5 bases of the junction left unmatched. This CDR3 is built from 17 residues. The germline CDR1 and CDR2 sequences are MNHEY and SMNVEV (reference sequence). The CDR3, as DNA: TGTGCCAGCAGTTTGGTCGGGACTAGCGGGATCTCCTACGAGCAGTACTTC. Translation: CASSLVGTSGISYEQYF.

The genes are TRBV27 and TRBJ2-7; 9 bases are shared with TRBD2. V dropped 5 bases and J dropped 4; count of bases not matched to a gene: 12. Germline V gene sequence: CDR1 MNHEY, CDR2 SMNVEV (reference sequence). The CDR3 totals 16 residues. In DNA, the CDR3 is TGTGCCAGCAGTCCCCTTAGGGGTAGCGGGAGTTACGAGCAGTACTTC. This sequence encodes CASSPLRGSGSYEQYF.

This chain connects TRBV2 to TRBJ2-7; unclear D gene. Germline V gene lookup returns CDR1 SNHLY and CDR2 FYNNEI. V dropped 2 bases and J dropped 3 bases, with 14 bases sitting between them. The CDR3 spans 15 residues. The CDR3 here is CASSESSPENYEQYF. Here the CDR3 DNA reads TGTGCCAGCAGTGAATCGTCTCCCGAAAACTACGAGCAGTACTTC.

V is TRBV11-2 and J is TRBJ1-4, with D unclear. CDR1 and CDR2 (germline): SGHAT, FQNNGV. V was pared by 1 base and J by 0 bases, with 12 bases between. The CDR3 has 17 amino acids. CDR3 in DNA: TGTGCCAGCAGCTTAGCTCGGCAGCTGACAACTAATGAAAAACTGTTTTTT. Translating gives CASSLARQLTTNEKLFF.

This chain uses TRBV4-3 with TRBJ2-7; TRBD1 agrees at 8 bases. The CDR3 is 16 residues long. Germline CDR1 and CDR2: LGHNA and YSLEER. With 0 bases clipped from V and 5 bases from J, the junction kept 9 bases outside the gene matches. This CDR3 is CASSQDQGAPLDEQYF. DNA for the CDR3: TGCGCCAGCAGCCAAGATCAGGGGGCCCCTCTTGACGAGCAGTACTTC.

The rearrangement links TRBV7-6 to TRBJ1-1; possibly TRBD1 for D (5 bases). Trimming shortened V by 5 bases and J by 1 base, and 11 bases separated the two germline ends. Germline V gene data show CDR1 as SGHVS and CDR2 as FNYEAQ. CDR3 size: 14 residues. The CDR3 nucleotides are TGTGCCAGCAGCCCGGGGACGGCGAACACTGAAGCTTTCTTT. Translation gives CASSPGTANTEAFF.

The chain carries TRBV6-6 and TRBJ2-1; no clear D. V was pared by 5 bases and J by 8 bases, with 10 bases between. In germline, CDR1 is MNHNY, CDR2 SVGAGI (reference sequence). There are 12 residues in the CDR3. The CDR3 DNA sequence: TGTGCCAGCAGTCCGATTTCGGATGAGCAGTTCTTC. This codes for CASSPISDEQFF.

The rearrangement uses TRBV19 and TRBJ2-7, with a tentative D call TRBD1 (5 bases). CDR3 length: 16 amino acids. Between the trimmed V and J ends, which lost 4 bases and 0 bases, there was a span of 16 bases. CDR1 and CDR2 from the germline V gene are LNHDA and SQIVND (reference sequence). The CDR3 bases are TGTGCCAGTAGTAACCCACAGGACCACTCCTCCTACGAGCAGTACTTC. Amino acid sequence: CASSNPQDHSSYEQYF.

DNA for the CDR3: TGTGCCTGGAGCCATGGACAGGGACGTGAAAAACTGTTTTTT. Its translation is CAWSHGQGREKLFF. The rearrangement uses TRBV30 and TRBJ1-4, with 8 positions matching TRBD1. CDR1 and CDR2 from the germline V gene are GTSNPN and SVGIG (reference sequence). After removal of 3 bases from V and 7 bases from J, the junction contained 7 bases not matched to a gene. The CDR3 sequence is 14 residues long.

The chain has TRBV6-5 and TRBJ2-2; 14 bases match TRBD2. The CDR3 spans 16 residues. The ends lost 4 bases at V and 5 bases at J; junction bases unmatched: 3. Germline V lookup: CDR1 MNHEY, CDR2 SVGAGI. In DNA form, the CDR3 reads TGTGCCAGCAGTTCCCGACTAGCGGGGGGGACCGGGGAGCTGTTTTTT. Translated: CASSSRLAGGTGELFF.